One T cell receptor (beta chain) is described in this entry. The antigen is not known. These data belong to a study of cytomegalovirus exposure and HLA in healthy donors. Study-wide background: Membership in the Caucasian-associated ancestry cluster was found for 65% to 85% of almost 400 genotyped donors. Regarding the study as a whole: A link between a missense DCLRE1C variant and TCR beta V- and J-gene trimming emerged from a later analysis. It was in a later analysis that TCR association rates were seen to vary by HLA locus, highest for DRB1 and lowest for HLA-C.

PCR used 60 Vbeta primers and 13 Jbeta primers. Produced via immunoSEQ multiplex PCR; TCRdb's table is partial and in-frame only. Of roughly 200,000 clones detected, around 81% appear once; the ten largest clones hold approximately 2%. The CDR3 sequence is 13 residues long. V was cut by 5 bases and J by 3 bases, with 10 bases left in between. Germline-derived CDR1 and CDR2 are SGHVS and FNYEAQ. The chain links TRBV7-6 to TRBJ2-5; the D is unclear. The sequence was collected from a man aged 25-45 years in good health and CMV-seronegative. Sequenced material: PBMCs. CDR3 in amino acids: CASSPGFEETQYF. CDR3 DNA: TGTGCCAGCAGCCCTGGCTTCGAAGAGACCCAGTACTTC.